This TCR beta chain was identified during a study of blood T cell repertoires in COVID-19. In the study overall: The United States, Italy and Spain were the sources of the acute and convalescent COVID-19 samples. Sample material is recorded as cDNA or gDNA derived from T cells, B-cell-depleted T cells, or PBMCs.

This CDR3 comprises 14 residues. V lost 6 bases, J lost 4 bases, and 10 bases lay in between. Germline V gene sequence: CDR1 MDHEN, CDR2 SYDVKM. Sequencing was performed with immunoSEQ multiplex PCR; in TCRdb, only in-frame clones are kept and a portion is missing. There are 68,000 or so clones in the sample; roughly 85% occur only once, and 30% to 40% lies in the top ten. What was sequenced was peripheral blood. The source is a human donor in a cohort sampled during active COVID-19. The genes are TRBV28 and TRBJ1-6, with a weak D call TRBD1 (5 bases). The CDR3 DNA is TGTGCCAGCAGGACAGCGAATTATAATTCACCCCTCCACTTT. Protein sequence: CASRTANYNSPLHF.